This is a list of T cell receptor beta chains from one sample in a study of blood T cell repertoires in COVID-19. Generated by immunoSEQ multiplex PCR, the TCRdb table keeps only in-frame clones and is missing some. The table has approximately 200,000 clones, roughly 80% seen once; the top ten hold roughly 3.2%. The specimen sequenced was PBMCs or T cells enriched from blood (not recorded which). The receptors stem from a woman aged 25-40 years who had recovered from COVID-19. Both conserved end residues are part of each CDR3. The order of the fields is clone size, V gene, CDR3 protein. Clone size appears in some rows only: once, few, many, or a class for an expanded clone.

clone size: once; V gene: TRBV6-1; CDR3 protein: CASSEKQGPNYGYTF
clone size: NA; V gene: TRBV9; CDR3 protein: CASSVAGGVGYEQYF
clone size: NA; V gene: TRBV2; CDR3 protein: CASSFGLAGPTDTQYF
clone size: NA; V gene: TRBV29-1; CDR3 protein: CSVVVAGGGETQYF
clone size: NA; V gene: TRBV5-1; CDR3 protein: CASSAGTSGRSTDTQYF
clone size: NA; V gene: TRBV10-2; CDR3 protein: CASGERGSNQPQHF
clone size: NA; V gene: TRBV7-2; CDR3 protein: CASSLVAAQETQYF
clone size: once; V gene: TRBV10-3; CDR3 protein: CAISGLAESSYNEQFF
clone size: NA; V gene: TRBV30; CDR3 protein: CAWSNGNTGELFF
clone size: NA; V gene: TRBV2; CDR3 protein: CASIHRDSSEQFF
clone size: NA; V gene: TRBV13; CDR3 protein: CASSRGLAGYTGELFF
clone size: NA; V gene: TRBV5-1; CDR3 protein: CASSFKGRRGTEAFF
clone size: NA; V gene: TRBV19; CDR3 protein: CASVPREAGANVLTF
clone size: NA; V gene: TRBV19; CDR3 protein: CASTTVGQVNTGELFF
clone size: NA; V gene: TRBV3-1/TRBV3-2; CDR3 protein: CASSQVSTSGFSYNEQFF
clone size: NA; V gene: TRBV29-1; CDR3 protein: CSVLKGDGELFF
clone size: NA; V gene: TRBV25-1; CDR3 protein: CASSEASGGGTEAFF
clone size: few; V gene: TRBV7-6; CDR3 protein: CASSPLGGQGTAFF
clone size: NA; V gene: TRBV7-2; CDR3 protein: CASSYGGVDEQFF
clone size: few; V gene: TRBV5-1; CDR3 protein: CASSLVGSQTGELFF
clone size: few; V gene: TRBV27; CDR3 protein: CASSLGTGPLHF
clone size: few; V gene: TRBV7-9; CDR3 protein: CASRNSTGARGYTF
clone size: NA; V gene: TRBV11-2; CDR3 protein: CASSLVRRGEAFF
clone size: NA; V gene: TRBV2; CDR3 protein: CASSGTGGSYNEQFF
clone size: once; V gene: TRBV15; CDR3 protein: CATSRERGLEGEKLFF
clone size: NA; V gene: TRBV19; CDR3 protein: CASTIAGGAGYNEQFF
clone size: once; V gene: TRBV18; CDR3 protein: CASSLPGTGGEGNTIYF
clone size: NA; V gene: TRBV5-1; CDR3 protein: CASSPETGTGTEAFF
clone size: NA; V gene: TRBV5-4; CDR3 protein: CASSRSSGSYEQYF
clone size: few; V gene: TRBV21-1; CDR3 protein: CASSKRPRGLRVQPQHF
clone size: NA; V gene: TRBV28; CDR3 protein: CASSSGGVGETQYF
clone size: NA; V gene: TRBV5-1; CDR3 protein: CASSLLETQYF
clone size: NA; V gene: TRBV21-1; CDR3 protein: CASSSCQLNTEAFF
clone size: NA; V gene: TRBV3-1/TRBV3-2; CDR3 protein: CASSQVRSGSVSDTQYF
clone size: NA; V gene: TRBV18; CDR3 protein: CASSPLLSTDTQYF